This T cell receptor beta chain was sequenced for a study of CD8 T cells in ankylosing spondylitis. Study-level findings and limits: A TCR beta motif of several highly homologous variants seemed to mark ankylosing spondylitis blood.

Turning to this clonotype: Its antigen is not identified.

TCRdb called the 5' RACE reads again in MiXCR, with one record for every CDR3 protein. The data contain fewer than 550,000 distinct CDR3 sequences, approximately 5% of them seen just once; the ten biggest clones take up approximately 3.5%. This receptor was taken from a male donor with ankylosing spondylitis. The sample consisted of blood, either unsorted or a sorted T cell fraction (not recorded which).

CDR3 coding DNA: TGTGCCAGCAGCCCACAATCGTACTCTGGGGCCAACGTCCTGACTTTC. It yields the protein CASSPQSYSGANVLTF. The genes are TRBV4-2 and TRBJ2-6; D remains ambiguous. V shed 4 bases and J shed 0 bases, with 10 bases lying between them. CDR1 and CDR2 (germline): LGHNA, YNFKEQ. The CDR3 runs to 16 residues.